The 27 T cell receptor beta chains below all came from one sample that was sequenced in a study of cytotoxic CD8 clonotypes in ibrutinib-treated CLL. Libraries were prepared by immunoSEQ multiplex PCR; TCRdb keeps only in-frame clonotypes and omits some of them. The data show approximately 22,000 clones, with 70% to 80% seen just once and approximately 27% held by the top ten. Here the sequenced sample was PBMCs, taken before ibrutinib treatment. The receptors stem from a human donor with chronic lymphocytic leukemia.

V is TRBV28 and J is TRBJ1-2, with D possibly matching TRBD1 (6 bases). V lost 3 bases and J lost 3, with 20 bases in between. The germline CDR1 and CDR2 sequences are MDHEN and SYDVKM. The CDR3 runs 17 residues. CDR3 DNA: TGTGCCAGCAGTTTGATAGGACAGCGATTTACCTACTATGGCTACACCTTC. Translating gives CASSLIGQRFTYYGYTF.

The V and J genes are TRBV10-2 and TRBJ2-5; the D gene is possibly TRBD1 (6 bases). The germline gives CDR1 WSHSY, CDR2 SAAADI. Between the trimmed V and J ends, which lost 3 bases and 0 bases, there was a span of 8 bases. The CDR3 runs to 14 residues. CDR3 residues: CASSDGTNQETQYF. The DNA for the CDR3 is TGCGCCAGCAGTGATGGGACAAACCAAGAGACCCAGTACTTC.

The V call is TRBV2, the J call TRBJ2-2, with unresolved D. CDR3 length: 12 residues. Trimming stripped 7 bases from V and 6 bases from J, with 9 bases between. In germline, CDR1 is SNHLY, CDR2 FYNNEI. CDR3 loop: CASTAGPGELFF. The DNA for the CDR3 is TGTGCCAGCACAGCAGGACCCGGGGAGCTGTTTTTT.

In this sample, this clone turned up a few times. In the same sample, other DNA sequences code for this CDR3. The V gene is TRBV29-1, the J gene TRBJ2-7, with TRBD1 matching 7 bases. Germline CDR1 and CDR2: SQVTM and ANQGSEA. This CDR3 spans 14 amino acids. With 6 bases clipped from V and 0 bases from J, the junction kept 8 bases outside the gene matches. The CDR3 region has the DNA TGCAGCGTCCTCACGACAGGGAGCTCCTACGAGCAGTACTTC. Translated: CSVLTTGSSYEQYF.

This clone was counted a single time. The J gene is TRBJ2-1, the V gene TRBV18, with D maybe TRBD2 (6 bases). Germline values: CDR1 KGHSH, CDR2 LQKENI. The CDR3 is 16 amino acids. V was clipped by 0 bases and J by 5 bases, with 14 bases between them. The CDR3 sequence: CASSPPGGSVNNEQFF. The CDR3, as DNA: TGTGCCAGCTCACCACCGGGGGGTTCTGTCAACAATGAGCAGTTCTTC. Based on the CDR3 plus reference TRBV18 and TRBJ2-1, the full variable domain is NAGVMQNPRHLVRRRGQEARLRCSPMKGHSHVYWYRQLPEEGLKFMVYLQKENIIDESGMPKERFSAEFPKEGPSILRIQQVVRGDSAAYFCASSPPGGSVNNEQFFGPGTRLTVL.

Only a few counts were recorded for this clone. The J gene is TRBJ2-1, the V gene TRBV27; no clear D gene. This CDR3 has 12 amino acids. Germline loops: CDR1 MNHEY, CDR2 SMNVEV (reference sequence). V was clipped by 6 bases and J by 5 bases, with 8 bases between them. CDR3 residues: CASRRVHNEQFF. The CDR3 coding sequence is TGTGCCAGCAGACGGGTCCACAATGAGCAGTTCTTC.

On this clone itself: Only one base separates this from a far larger clonotype, so it likely reflects a read error. Other DNA sequences from this sample encode an identical CDR3 as well. The chain uses TRBV21-1 and TRBJ1-2. TRBV21-1 is annotated as a pseudogene. There are 13 residues in the CDR3. The CDR3, as DNA: TGTGCCAGCGGAAGTTGTGGGCAAGCGCGCTACACCTTC. Translated: CASGSCGQARYTF.

The V and J genes are TRBV6-1 and TRBJ1-1, with 8 bases identical to TRBD1. Germline CDR1 is MNHNS and CDR2 is SASEGT. The V gene end was trimmed by 7 bases and the J gene end by 3 bases; junction bases not matched to a gene: 4. The CDR3 runs 13 residues. The CDR3 is CASIQTGDTEAFF. DNA for the CDR3: TGTGCCAGCATTCAGACAGGGGACACTGAAGCTTTCTTT.

This clone was detected only a few times. The chain recombines TRBV5-1 with TRBJ2-7; D is uncertain. The CDR3 contains 14 residues. In germline, CDR1 is SGHRS, CDR2 YFSETQ. V was cut by 0 bases and J by 0 bases, with 7 bases left in between. The CDR3 coding sequence is TGCGCCAGCAGCTTGGCAATTGGCTCCTACGAGCAGTACTTC. Its protein is CASSLAIGSYEQYF.

This clone was detected once. The gene calls are TRBV5-1 and TRBJ2-1, with D possibly being TRBD1 or TRBD2 (5 bases each). The CDR3 contains 14 residues. The germline V gene has CDR1 SGHRS and CDR2 YFSETQ. Trimming shortened V by 4 bases and J by 5 bases, and 13 bases separated the two germline ends. CDR3 bases: TGCGCCAGCAGCGGGGGACGCGATAACAATGAGCAGTTCTTC. This gives the protein CASSGGRDNNEQFF.

This clone was detected once. The chain couples TRBV5-1 to TRBJ2-7; D is ambiguous. This CDR3 region has 13 residues. V was trimmed by 5 bases and J by 5 bases, leaving 14 bases between them. Germline assignment: CDR1 SGHRS and CDR2 YFSETQ. CDR3 region: CASREVVSDEQYF. The CDR3 DNA reads as TGCGCCAGCAGAGAAGTAGTCAGCGACGAGCAGTACTTC. Based on the CDR3 plus reference TRBV5-1 and TRBJ2-7, the full variable domain is KAGVTQTPRYLIKTRGQQVTLSCSPISGHRSVSWYQQTPGQGLQFLFEYFSETQRNKGNFPGRFSGRQFSNSRSEMNVSTLELGDSALYLCASREVVSDEQYFGPGTRLTVT.

The J gene is TRBJ2-6, the V gene TRBV19; D ambiguous. Looked up from germline, CDR1 is LNHDA and CDR2 is SQIVND (reference sequence). CDR3 size: 15 residues. V lost 4 bases to trimming and J lost 0 bases, with 7 bases between them. CDR3 amino acids: CASSTGFSGANVLTF. DNA of the CDR3: TGTGCCAGTAGTACAGGATTCTCTGGGGCCAACGTCCTGACTTTC.

The chain carries TRBV21-1 and TRBJ2-1; the tabulated D call, TRBD2, remains unverified against the DNA. TRBV21-1 is noted as a pseudogene. The CDR3 length is 17 residues. CDR3 DNA sequence: TGTGCCAGCAGCACACCTTCGGGGGGACCTCCGTACAATGAGCAGTTCTTC. This encodes CASSTPSGGPPYNEQFF.

V gene TRBV11-2 combines with J gene TRBJ1-2; D remains ambiguous. With 3 bases removed from V and 2 bases from J, the gap between germline ends came to 7 bases. Germline CDR1 SGHAT, CDR2 FQNNGV. The CDR3 is made up of 13 amino acids. For the CDR3, the DNA is TGTGCCAGCAGCTTTGGCTGGAACTATGGCTACACCTTC. Translation: CASSFGWNYGYTF.

This rearrangement joins TRBV6-5 to TRBJ2-7, with TRBD1 matching over 9 bases. Germline CDR1 and CDR2: MNHEY and SVGAGI. Losses at the gene ends were 2 bases for V and 4 bases for J; bases not matched to a gene: 3. The CDR3 contains 14 residues. The CDR3 is CASSYVDRGYEQYF. CDR3 coding DNA: TGTGCCAGCAGTTACGTGGACAGGGGTTACGAGCAGTACTTC.

This clone appeared a few times. V is TRBV6-1 and J is TRBJ1-2, with no clear D. The CDR3 runs 14 residues. The germline V and J ends were trimmed by 2 bases and 1 base, with 8 bases remaining between them. Germline V gene data show CDR1 as MNHNS and CDR2 as SASEGT. The CDR3 spells CASSETWDNYGYTF. The DNA for the CDR3 is TGTGCCAGCAGTGAAACTTGGGATAACTATGGCTACACCTTC.

In its sample, this clone was seen a few times. The chain carries TRBV19 and TRBJ1-5; weak D call: TRBD1 (5 bases). Per the germline V gene, CDR1 is LNHDA and CDR2 is SQIVND (reference sequence). V was shortened by 0 bases and J by 4 bases, with 13 bases between the two germline ends. The CDR3 has 16 amino acids. The CDR3 region has the DNA TGTGCCAGTAGTATAGAAAGAGGGGTACGGAATCAGCCCCAGCATTTT. This sequence encodes CASSIERGVRNQPQHF.

The rearrangement joins TRBV6-4 to TRBJ2-3; 9 bases are a match to TRBD2. From germline, CDR1 is MRHNA and CDR2 SNTAGT. The CDR3 has 14 amino acids. With 6 bases clipped from V and 4 bases from J, the junction kept 5 bases outside the gene matches. For the CDR3, the DNA is TGTGCCAGCAGCCTTAGCGGGAGCGCAGATACGCAGTATTTT. This translates into CASSLSGSADTQYF.

Comment on this clone: Sequence at one end of the junction differs from germline and may be a read error. This chain links TRBV2 with TRBJ2-3, with TRBD2 identical over 9 bases. CDR1 and CDR2 from the germline V gene are SNHLY and FYNNEI. The CDR3 consists of 12 residues. The CDR3 reads CASGTSRDTQYF. CDR3 DNA sequence: TGTGCCAGCGGGACTAGCAGAGATACGCAGTATTTT.

This chain joins TRBV10-3 and TRBJ2-5, with 9 bases matching TRBD1. The CDR3 has 14 residues. CDR1 and CDR2 (germline): ENHRY, SYGVKD. Trimming cost V 2 bases and J 4 bases; bases outside gene matches: 2. DNA for the CDR3: TGTGCCATCAGTGAGGGGACAGGGATAGAGACCCAGTACTTC. This translates into CAISEGTGIETQYF.

The rearrangement uses TRBV4-2 and TRBJ2-1; D is uncertain. This CDR3 region has 16 residues. The germline V gene has CDR1 LGHNA and CDR2 YNFKEQ. V was clipped by 0 bases and J by 0 bases, with 9 bases between them. CDR3 amino acids: CASSQDAVSSYNEQFF. CDR3 DNA sequence: TGTGCCAGCAGCCAAGATGCTGTAAGCTCCTACAATGAGCAGTTCTTC.

This chain links TRBV23-1 with TRBJ2-5; D unclear. TRBV23-1 is recorded as an ORF, its role being uncertain. The CDR3 is made up of 12 amino acids. Trimming took 4 bases from V and 7 from J, leaving 10 bases between them. DNA for the CDR3: TGCGCCAGCAGTCGCCATTTGGGGACCCAGTACTTC. It is translated as CASSRHLGTQYF.

The chain couples TRBV7-6 to TRBJ2-7; 9 nucleotides align to TRBD2. The CDR3 totals 17 residues. Unmatched junction bases numbered 6, after V lost 0 bases and J lost 0 bases. Germline V gene data show CDR1 as SGHVS and CDR2 as FNYEAQ. The CDR3 reads CASSLAAPSGNSYEQYF. The CDR3 DNA follows: TGTGCCAGCAGCTTAGCCGCTCCTAGCGGGAACTCCTACGAGCAGTACTTC.

The chain combines TRBV28 with TRBJ1-1, with D tentatively TRBD1 (5 bases). CDR3 length: 15 amino acids. V lost 1 base, J lost 5 bases, and 14 bases lay in between. Germline V CDR1 and CDR2: MDHEN, SYDVKM. The CDR3 DNA is TGTGCCAGCAGTTTATCTCCCGACAGTGGGACTGAAGCTTTCTTT. Residues: CASSLSPDSGTEAFF.

V and J are TRBV28 and TRBJ2-7; D possibly uses TRBD1 or TRBD2 (5 bases each). Germline V CDR1 and CDR2: MDHEN, SYDVKM. This CDR3 is built from 14 residues. The V end was cut by 9 bases, the J end by 7 bases, with 22 bases between. The CDR3 bases are TGTGCCAGTCGACCCCCGGGGCCCTCGGGAGAGCAGTACTTC. Translation gives CASRPPGPSGEQYF.

This sequence joins TRBV18 and TRBJ1-2; D uncertain. The CDR3 length is 13 residues. The V gene's germline CDR1 is KGHSH and CDR2 LQKENI. The germline V and J ends were trimmed by 2 bases and 7 bases, with 11 bases remaining between them. The DNA of the CDR3 is TGTGCCAGCTCACCATCAGAGGTTGTTGGCTACACCTTC. Translated: CASSPSEVVGYTF.

The CDR3 is CASSPGGSTLYGYTF. The CDR3 bases are TGTGCCAGCAGCCCCGGAGGCAGCACCCTCTATGGCTACACCTTC. The chain employs TRBV9 and TRBJ1-2; D ambiguous. The V gene lost 4 bases and the J gene lost 4 bases, with 17 bases spanning the gap. The length of the CDR3 is 15 residues. The germline V gene encodes CDR1 SGDLS and CDR2 YYNGEE.